This T cell receptor beta chain was obtained from a study of blood T cell repertoires in COVID-19. At the level of the study: Italy, Spain and the United States were the sources of the convalescent and acute COVID-19 samples. Nucleic acid was either cDNA or gDNA, and it came from T cells, B-cell-depleted T cells, or PBMCs.

Only a few counts were recorded for this clone. V dropped 6 bases and J dropped 5 bases, with 7 bases sitting between them. This CDR3 comprises 11 residues. Per the original data handling: Estimated nucleated cell counts came from reference gene primer amplification. Sequencing was performed with immunoSEQ multiplex PCR; in TCRdb, only in-frame clones are kept and a portion is missing. The DNA was the basis for D and trimming; V, J and clone size are from that table. The profile shows 250,000 or so clones, 84% of them singletons. This sequence originates from a woman between 35 and 50 years old who had recovered from COVID-19. This chain joins TRBV12-3 or TRBV12-4 and TRBJ1-1; D gene ambiguous. Sequenced: peripheral blood. The CDR3, as DNA: TGTGCCAGCAGCCGAGAGACTGAAGCTTTCTTT. Its translation: CASSRETEAFF.